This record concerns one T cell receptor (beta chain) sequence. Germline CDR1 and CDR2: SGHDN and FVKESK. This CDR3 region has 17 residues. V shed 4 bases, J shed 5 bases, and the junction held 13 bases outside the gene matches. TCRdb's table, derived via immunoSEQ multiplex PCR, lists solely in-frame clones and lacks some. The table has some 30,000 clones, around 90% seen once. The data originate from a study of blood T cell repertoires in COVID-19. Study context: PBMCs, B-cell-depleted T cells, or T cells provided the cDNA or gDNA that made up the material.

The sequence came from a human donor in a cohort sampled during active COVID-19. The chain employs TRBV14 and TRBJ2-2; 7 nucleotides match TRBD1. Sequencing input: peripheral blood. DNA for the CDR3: TGTGCCAGCAGCCTTCCTCCGACAGGGAGAGGGACCGGGGAGCTGTTTTTT. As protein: CASSLPPTGRGTGELFF.